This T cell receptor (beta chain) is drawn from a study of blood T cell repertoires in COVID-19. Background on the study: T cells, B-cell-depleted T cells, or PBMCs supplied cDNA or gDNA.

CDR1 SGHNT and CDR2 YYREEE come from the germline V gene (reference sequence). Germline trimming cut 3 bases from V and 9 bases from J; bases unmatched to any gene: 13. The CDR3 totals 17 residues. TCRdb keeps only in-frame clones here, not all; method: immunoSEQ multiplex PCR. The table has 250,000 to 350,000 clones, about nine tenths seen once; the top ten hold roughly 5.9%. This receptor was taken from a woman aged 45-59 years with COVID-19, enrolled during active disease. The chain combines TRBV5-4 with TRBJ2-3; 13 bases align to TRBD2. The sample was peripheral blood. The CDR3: CASSSRTSGGHLETQYF. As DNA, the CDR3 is TGTGCCAGCAGCTCTCGGACTAGCGGGGGTCATCTGGAAACGCAGTATTTT.